This T cell receptor (beta chain) was sequenced for a study of blood T cell repertoires in COVID-19. Overall study context: Collection of acute and convalescent COVID-19 samples took place in the United States, Italy and Spain.

A single count supports this clone. Per the original methods: Cell counts per sample came from amplifying reference gene primers. TCRdb's table, derived via immunoSEQ multiplex PCR, lists solely in-frame clones and lacks some. Clonal size and the V and J genes are those of that table, whereas D and trimming came from the DNA. The data contain about 150,000 clones, 82% of them singletons. The CDR3 extends over 14 amino acids. The ends were cut back, 1 base at V and 2 bases at J, with 8 bases in the middle. The germline V gene encodes CDR1 SEHNR and CDR2 FQNEAQ (reference sequence). This receptor was obtained from a human donor with acute or convalescent COVID-19. The donor label of this sample is uncertain. The chain recombines TRBV7-9 with TRBJ1-2; D is unresolved. Sequencing was done on a sample of peripheral blood. The DNA of the CDR3 is TGTGCCAGCAGCTTAGGCGGGCGGAACTATGGCTACACCTTC. This sequence encodes CASSLGGRNYGYTF. Complete variable domain (other parts from reference TRBV7-9 and TRBJ1-2): DTGVSQNPRHKITKRGQNVTFRCDPISEHNRLYWYRQTLGQGPEFLTYFQNEAQLEKSRLLSDRFSAERPKGSFSTLEIQRTEQGDSAMYLCASSLGGRNYGYTFGSGTRLTVV.